Here is one T cell receptor beta chain with its context. CDR1 and CDR2 (germline): SEHNR, FQNEAQ (reference sequence). CDR3 length: 14 residues. Trimming cost V 7 bases and J 5 bases, with 17 bases left between them. The sample is drawn from a study of T-cell memory formation after mild COVID-19. Study details: In these data, TCR clusters were largely donor specific.

MiXCR was run by TCRdb on the 5' RACE reads, yielding one entry per CDR3 protein. The sample lists around 370,000 distinct CDR3 sequences; roughly 21% were seen once. This clonotype was obtained from an adult woman who had mild COVID-19 (a few samples of this study predate the infection). Cell type and time point are not known. V gene TRBV7-9 combines with J gene TRBJ1-1, with no clear D. The sequencing input was PBMCs or a T cell subset sorted from them (not recorded which). CDR3 amino acids: CASTLDGSGTEAFF. CDR3 in DNA: TGTGCCAGCACCCTCGATGGGTCAGGTACTGAAGCTTTCTTT.